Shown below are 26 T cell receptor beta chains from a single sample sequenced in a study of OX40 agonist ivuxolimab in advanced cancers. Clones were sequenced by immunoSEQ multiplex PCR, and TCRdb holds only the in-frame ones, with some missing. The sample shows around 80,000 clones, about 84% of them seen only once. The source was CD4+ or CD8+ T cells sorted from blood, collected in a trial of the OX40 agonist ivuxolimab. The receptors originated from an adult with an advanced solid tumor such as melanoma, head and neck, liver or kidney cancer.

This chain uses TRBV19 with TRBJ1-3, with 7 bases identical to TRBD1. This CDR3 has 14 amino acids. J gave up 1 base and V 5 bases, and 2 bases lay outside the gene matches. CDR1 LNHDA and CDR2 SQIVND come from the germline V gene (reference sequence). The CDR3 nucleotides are TGTGCCAGTAGTCGGGGACAGTCTGGAAACACCATATATTTT. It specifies CASSRGQSGNTIYF.

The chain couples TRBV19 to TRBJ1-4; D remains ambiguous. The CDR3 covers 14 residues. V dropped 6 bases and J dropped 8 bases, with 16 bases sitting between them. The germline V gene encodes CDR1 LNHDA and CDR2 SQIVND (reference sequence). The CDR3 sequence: CASSGMRVQEKLFF. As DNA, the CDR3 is TGTGCCAGTAGCGGAATGAGGGTCCAGGAAAAACTGTTTTTT. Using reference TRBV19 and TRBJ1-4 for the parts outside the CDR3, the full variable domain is DGGITQSPKYLFRKEGQNVTLSCEQNLNHDAMYWYRQDPGQGLRLIYYSQIVNDFQKGDIAEGYSVSREKKESFPLTVTSAQKNPTAFYLCASSGMRVQEKLFFGSGTQLSVL.

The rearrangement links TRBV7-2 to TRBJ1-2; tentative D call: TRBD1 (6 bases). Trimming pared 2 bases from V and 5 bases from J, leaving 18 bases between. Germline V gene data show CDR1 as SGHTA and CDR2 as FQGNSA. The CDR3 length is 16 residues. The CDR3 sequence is CASSLTGNPPGYGYTF. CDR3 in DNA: TGTGCCAGCAGCTTAACAGGGAACCCCCCTGGTTATGGCTACACCTTC.

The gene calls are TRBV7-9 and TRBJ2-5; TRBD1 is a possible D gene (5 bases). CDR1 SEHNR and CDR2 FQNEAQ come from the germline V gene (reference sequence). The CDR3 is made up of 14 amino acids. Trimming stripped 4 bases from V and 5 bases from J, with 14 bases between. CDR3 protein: CASSWQGSYETQYF. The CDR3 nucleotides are TGTGCCAGCAGCTGGCAGGGATCCTATGAGACCCAGTACTTC.

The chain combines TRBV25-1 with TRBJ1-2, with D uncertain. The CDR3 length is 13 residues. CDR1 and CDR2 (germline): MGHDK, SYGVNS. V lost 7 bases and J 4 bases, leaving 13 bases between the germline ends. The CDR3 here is CASMMGFGYGYTF. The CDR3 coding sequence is TGTGCCAGCATGATGGGTTTCGGCTATGGCTACACCTTC.

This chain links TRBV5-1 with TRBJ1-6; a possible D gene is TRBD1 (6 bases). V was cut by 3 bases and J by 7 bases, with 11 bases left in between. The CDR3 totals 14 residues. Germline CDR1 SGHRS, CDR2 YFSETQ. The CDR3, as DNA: TGCGCCAGCAGCTCACAGGGAGAAAATTCACCCCTCCACTTT. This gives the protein CASSSQGENSPLHF.

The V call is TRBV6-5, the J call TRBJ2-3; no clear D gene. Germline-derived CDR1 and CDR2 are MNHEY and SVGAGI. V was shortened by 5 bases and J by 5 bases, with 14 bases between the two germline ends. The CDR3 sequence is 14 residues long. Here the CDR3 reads CASSQGPAQDTQYF. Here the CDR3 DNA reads TGTGCCAGCAGTCAAGGCCCAGCGCAAGATACGCAGTATTTT.

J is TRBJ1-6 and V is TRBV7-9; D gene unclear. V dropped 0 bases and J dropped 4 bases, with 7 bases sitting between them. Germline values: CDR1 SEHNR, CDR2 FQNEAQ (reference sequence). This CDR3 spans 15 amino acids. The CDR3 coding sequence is TGTGCCAGCAGCTTAGCGACCCCATATAATTCACCCCTCCACTTT. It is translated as CASSLATPYNSPLHF.

CDR3 DNA sequence: TGTGCCAGCAGCCTTGACAGGAACTATGGCTACACCTTC. Translating gives CASSLDRNYGYTF. The rearrangement links TRBV28 to TRBJ1-2, with D possibly TRBD1 on 6 matching bases. From germline, CDR1 is MDHEN and CDR2 SYDVKM. The ends were cut back, 6 bases at V and 2 bases at J, with 10 bases in the middle. CDR3 length equals 13 residues.

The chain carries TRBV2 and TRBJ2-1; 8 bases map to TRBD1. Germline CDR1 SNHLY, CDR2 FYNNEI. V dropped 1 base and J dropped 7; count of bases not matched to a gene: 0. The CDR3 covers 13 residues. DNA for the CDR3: TGTGCCAGCAGTGAAGGGACAGGGAATGAGCAGTTCTTC. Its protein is CASSEGTGNEQFF.

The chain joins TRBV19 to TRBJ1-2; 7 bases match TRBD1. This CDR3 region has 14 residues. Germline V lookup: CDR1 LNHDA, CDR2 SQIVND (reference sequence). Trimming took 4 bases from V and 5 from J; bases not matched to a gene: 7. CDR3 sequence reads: CASSTPGTDYGYTF. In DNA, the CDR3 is TGTGCCAGTAGTACCCCCGGGACAGATTATGGCTACACCTTC. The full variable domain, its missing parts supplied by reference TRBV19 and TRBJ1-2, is DGGITQSPKYLFRKEGQNVTLSCEQNLNHDAMYWYRQDPGQGLRLIYYSQIVNDFQKGDIAEGYSVSREKKESFPLTVTSAQKNPTAFYLCASSTPGTDYGYTFGSGTRLTVV.

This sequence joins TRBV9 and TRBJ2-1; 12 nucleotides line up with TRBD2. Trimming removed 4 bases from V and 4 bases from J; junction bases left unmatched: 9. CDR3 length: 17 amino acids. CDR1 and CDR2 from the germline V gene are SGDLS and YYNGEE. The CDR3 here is CASSPNTGTSGYNEQFF. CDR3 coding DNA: TGTGCCAGCAGCCCGAACACCGGGACTAGCGGGTACAATGAGCAGTTCTTC.

The CDR3 nucleotides are TGTGCCAGCAGCCAAGATCGGTGGAGGGCAGATACGCAGTATTTT. Translated, it gives CASSQDRWRADTQYF. The gene calls are TRBV14 and TRBJ2-3; weak D call: TRBD2 (6 bases). Germline V gene sequence: CDR1 SGHDN, CDR2 FVKESK. V lost 0 bases to trimming and J lost 4 bases, with 11 bases between them. This CDR3 comprises 15 residues.

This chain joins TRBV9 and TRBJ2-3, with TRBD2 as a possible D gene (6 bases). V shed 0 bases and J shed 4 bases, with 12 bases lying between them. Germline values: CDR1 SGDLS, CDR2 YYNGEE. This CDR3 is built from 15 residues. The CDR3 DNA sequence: TGTGCCAGCAGCGTAGGAGACGGGAGCCCAGATACGCAGTATTTT. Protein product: CASSVGDGSPDTQYF.

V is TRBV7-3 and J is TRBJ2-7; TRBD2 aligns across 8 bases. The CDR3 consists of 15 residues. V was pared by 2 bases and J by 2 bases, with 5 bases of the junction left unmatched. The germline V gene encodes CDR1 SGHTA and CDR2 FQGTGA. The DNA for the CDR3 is TGTGCCAGCAGCTTAGTAAGCGGGGGTACCTACGAGCAGTACTTC. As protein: CASSLVSGGTYEQYF.

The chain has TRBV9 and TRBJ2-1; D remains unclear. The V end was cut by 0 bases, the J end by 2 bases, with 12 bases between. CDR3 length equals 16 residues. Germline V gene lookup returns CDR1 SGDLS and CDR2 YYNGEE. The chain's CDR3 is CASSVVPQVAYNEQFF. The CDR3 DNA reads TGTGCCAGCAGCGTAGTACCGCAGGTCGCCTACAATGAGCAGTTCTTC.

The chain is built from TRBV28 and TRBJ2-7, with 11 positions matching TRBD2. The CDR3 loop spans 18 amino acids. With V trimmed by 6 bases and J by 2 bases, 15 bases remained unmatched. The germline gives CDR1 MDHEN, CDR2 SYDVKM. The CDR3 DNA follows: TGTGCCAGCAGATTCCCGGGACTAGCGGACCGAGGCCCCTACGAGCAGTACTTC. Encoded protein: CASRFPGLADRGPYEQYF.

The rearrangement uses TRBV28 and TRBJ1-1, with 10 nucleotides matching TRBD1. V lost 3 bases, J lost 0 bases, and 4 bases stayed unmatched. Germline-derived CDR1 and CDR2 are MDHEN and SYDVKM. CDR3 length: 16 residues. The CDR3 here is CASSLGGQGLNTEAFF. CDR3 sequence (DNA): TGTGCCAGCAGTTTGGGGGGACAGGGGCTGAACACTGAAGCTTTCTTT.

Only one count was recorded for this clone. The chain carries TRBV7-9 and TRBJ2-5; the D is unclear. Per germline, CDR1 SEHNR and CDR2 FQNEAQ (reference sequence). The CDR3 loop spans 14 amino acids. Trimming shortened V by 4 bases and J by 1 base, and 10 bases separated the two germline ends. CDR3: CASSSSGTQETQYF. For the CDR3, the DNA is TGTGCCAGCAGCTCTTCCGGAACCCAAGAGACCCAGTACTTC.

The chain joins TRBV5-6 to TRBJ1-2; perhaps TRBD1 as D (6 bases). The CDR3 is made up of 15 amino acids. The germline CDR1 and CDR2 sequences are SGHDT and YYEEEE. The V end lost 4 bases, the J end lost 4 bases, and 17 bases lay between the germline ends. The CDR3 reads CASSPEGKGGYGYTF. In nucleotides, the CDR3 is TGTGCCAGCAGCCCGGAGGGAAAGGGGGGCTATGGCTACACCTTC.

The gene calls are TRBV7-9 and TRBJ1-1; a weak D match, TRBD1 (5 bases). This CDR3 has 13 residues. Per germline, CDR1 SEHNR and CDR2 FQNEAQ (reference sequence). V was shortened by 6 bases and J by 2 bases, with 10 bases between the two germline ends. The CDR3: CASRLRDNTEAFF. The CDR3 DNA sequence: TGTGCCAGCAGATTAAGGGACAACACTGAAGCTTTCTTT.

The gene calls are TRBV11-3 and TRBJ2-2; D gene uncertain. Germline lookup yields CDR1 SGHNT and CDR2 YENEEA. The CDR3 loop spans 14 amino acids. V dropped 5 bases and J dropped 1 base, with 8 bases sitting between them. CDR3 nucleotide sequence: TGTGCCAGCAGCCGCAAGGAGAACACCGGGGAGCTGTTTTTT. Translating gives CASSRKENTGELFF.

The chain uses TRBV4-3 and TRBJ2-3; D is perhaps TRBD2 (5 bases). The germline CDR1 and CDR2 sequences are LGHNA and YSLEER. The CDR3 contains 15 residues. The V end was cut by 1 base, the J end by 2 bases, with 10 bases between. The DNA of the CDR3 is TGCGCCAGCAGCCAAGTATTCCTAGCCACAGATACGCAGTATTTT. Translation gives CASSQVFLATDTQYF.

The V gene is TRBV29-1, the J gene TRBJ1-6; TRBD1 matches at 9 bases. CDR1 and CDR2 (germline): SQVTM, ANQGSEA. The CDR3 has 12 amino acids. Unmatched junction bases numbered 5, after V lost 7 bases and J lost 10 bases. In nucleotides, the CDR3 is TGCAGCGCTGGGACAGGGCGGTCACCCCTCCACTTT. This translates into CSAGTGRSPLHF.

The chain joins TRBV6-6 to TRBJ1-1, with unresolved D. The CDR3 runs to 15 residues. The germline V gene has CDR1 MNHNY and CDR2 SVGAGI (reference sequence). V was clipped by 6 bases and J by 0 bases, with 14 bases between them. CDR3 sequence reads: CASRGRLLMNTEAFF. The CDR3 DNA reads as TGTGCCAGCAGGGGGAGACTCCTAATGAACACTGAAGCTTTCTTT.

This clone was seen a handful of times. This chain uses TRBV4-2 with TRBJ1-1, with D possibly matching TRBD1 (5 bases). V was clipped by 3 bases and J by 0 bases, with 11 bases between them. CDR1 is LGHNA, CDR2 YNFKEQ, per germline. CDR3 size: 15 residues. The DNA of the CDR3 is TGTGCCAGCAGCCACGACGGGACTGTGAACACTGAAGCTTTCTTT. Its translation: CASSHDGTVNTEAFF.